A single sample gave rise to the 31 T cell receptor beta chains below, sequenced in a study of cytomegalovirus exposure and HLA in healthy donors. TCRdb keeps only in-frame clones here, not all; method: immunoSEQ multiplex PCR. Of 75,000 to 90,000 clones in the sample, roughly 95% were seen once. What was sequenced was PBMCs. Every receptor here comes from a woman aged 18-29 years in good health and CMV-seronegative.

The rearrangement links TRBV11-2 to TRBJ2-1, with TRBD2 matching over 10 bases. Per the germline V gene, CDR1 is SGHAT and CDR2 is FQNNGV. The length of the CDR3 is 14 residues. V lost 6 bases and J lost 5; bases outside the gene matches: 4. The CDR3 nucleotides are TGTGCCAGCAGTCGGCTAGCGGGGGACAATGAGCAGTTCTTC. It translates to CASSRLAGDNEQFF.

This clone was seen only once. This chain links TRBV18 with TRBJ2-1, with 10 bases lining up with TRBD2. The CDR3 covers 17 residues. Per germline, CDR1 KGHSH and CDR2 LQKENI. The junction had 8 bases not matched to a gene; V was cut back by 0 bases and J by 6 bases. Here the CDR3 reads CASSPPRLAGVFNEQFF. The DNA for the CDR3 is TGTGCCAGCTCACCACCGAGGCTAGCGGGAGTCTTCAATGAGCAGTTCTTC.

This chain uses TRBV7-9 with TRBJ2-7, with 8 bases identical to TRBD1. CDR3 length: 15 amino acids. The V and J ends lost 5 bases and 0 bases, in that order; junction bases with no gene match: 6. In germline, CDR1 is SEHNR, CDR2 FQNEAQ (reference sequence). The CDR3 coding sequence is TGTGCCAGCAGCAACCGGGACAGGACCTCCTACGAGCAGTACTTC. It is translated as CASSNRDRTSYEQYF.

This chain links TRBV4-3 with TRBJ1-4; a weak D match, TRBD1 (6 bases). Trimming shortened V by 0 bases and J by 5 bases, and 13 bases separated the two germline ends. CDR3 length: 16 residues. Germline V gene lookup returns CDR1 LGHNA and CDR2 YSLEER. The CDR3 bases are TGCGCCAGCAGCCAAGATTTGGGGGCCTCCAATGAAAAACTGTTTTTT. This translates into CASSQDLGASNEKLFF.

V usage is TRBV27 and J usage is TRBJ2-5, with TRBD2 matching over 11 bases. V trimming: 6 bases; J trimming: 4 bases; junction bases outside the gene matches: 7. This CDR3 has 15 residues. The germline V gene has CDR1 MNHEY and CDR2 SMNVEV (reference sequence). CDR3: CASRLRLAGPETQYF. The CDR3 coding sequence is TGTGCCAGCAGACTGAGACTAGCGGGACCAGAGACCCAGTACTTC.

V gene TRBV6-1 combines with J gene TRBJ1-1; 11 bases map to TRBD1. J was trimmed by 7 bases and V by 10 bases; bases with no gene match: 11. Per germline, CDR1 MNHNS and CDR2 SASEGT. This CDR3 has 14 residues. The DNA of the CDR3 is TGTGCCAACCGCCTTGGACAGGGGGCGGGTGAAGCTTTCTTT. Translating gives CANRLGQGAGEAFF.

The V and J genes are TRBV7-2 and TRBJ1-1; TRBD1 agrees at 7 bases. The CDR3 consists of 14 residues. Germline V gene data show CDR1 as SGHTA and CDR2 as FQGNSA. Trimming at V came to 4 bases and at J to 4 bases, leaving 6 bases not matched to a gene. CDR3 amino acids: CASSYGDRATEAFF. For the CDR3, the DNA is TGTGCCAGCAGCTACGGTGACAGGGCCACTGAAGCTTTCTTT.

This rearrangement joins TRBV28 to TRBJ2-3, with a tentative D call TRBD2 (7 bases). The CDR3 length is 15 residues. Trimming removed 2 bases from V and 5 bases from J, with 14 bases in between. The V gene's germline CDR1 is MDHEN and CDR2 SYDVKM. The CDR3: CASSLRGARLDTQYF. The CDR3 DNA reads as TGTGCCAGCAGTTTACGGGGGGCGCGGTTAGATACGCAGTATTTT.

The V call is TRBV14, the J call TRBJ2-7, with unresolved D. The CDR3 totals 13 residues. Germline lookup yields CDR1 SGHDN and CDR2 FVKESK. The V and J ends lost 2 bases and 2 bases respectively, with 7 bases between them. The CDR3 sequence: CASSQTPPYEQYF. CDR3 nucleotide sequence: TGTGCCAGCAGCCAAACACCTCCCTACGAGCAGTACTTC.

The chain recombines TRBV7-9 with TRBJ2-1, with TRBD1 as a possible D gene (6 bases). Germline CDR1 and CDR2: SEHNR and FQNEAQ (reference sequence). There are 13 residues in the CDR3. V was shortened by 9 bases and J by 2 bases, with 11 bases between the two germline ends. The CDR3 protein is CASRDNTYNEQFF. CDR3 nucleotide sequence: TGTGCCAGTCGGGACAATACCTACAATGAGCAGTTCTTC.

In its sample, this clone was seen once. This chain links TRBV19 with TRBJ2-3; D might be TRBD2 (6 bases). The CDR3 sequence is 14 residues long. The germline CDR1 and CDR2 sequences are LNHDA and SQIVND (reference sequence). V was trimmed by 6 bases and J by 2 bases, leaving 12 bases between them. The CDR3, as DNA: TGTGCCAGTAGCGATCCGGGGGTCACAGATACGCAGTATTTT. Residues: CASSDPGVTDTQYF.

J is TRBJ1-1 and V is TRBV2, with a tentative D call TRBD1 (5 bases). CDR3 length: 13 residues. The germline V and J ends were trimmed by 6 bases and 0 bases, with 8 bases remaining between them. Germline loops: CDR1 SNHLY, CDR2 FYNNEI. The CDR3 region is CASRLTVNTEAFF. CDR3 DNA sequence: TGTGCCAGCAGGTTGACAGTGAACACTGAAGCTTTCTTT.

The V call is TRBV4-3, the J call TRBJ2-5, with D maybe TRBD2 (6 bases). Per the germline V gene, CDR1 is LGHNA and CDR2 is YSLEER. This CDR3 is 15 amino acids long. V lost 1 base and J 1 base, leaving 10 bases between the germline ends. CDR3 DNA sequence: TGCGCCAGCAGCCAAGTTGGAGGGGTCCAAGAGACCCAGTACTTC. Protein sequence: CASSQVGGVQETQYF.

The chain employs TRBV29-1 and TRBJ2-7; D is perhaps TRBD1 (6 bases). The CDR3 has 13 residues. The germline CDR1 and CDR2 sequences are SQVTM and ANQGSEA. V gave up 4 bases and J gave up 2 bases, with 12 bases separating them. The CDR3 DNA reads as TGCAGCGTTGTTTTGGCAGGGGCCTACGAGCAGTACTTC. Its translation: CSVVLAGAYEQYF.

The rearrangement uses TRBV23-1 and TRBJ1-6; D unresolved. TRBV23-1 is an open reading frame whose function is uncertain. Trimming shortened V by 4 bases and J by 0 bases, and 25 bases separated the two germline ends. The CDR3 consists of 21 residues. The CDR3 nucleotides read TGCGCCAGCAGTCCCGTCCGGGGATTGAAAGAGGGAAACTCCTATAATTCACCCCTCCACTTT. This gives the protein CASSPVRGLKEGNSYNSPLHF.

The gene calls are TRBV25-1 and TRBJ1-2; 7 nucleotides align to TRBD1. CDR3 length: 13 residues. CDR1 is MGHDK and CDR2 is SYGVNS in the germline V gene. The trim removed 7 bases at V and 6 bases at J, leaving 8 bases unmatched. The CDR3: CASTATGSHGYTF. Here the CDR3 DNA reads TGTGCCAGCACCGCGACAGGGTCGCATGGCTACACCTTC.

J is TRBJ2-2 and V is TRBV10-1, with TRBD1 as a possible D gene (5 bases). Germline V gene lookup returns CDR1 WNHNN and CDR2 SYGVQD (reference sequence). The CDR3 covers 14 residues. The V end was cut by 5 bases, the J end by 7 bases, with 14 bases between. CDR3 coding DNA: TGCGCCAGCAGTAGGCAGGGTTACGTCGGGGAGCTGTTTTTT. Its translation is CASSRQGYVGELFF.

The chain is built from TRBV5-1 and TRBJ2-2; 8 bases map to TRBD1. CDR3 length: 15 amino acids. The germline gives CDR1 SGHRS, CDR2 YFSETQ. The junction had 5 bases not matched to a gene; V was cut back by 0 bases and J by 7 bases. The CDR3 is CASSLVQGAVGELFF. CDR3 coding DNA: TGCGCCAGCAGCTTGGTCCAGGGGGCGGTCGGGGAGCTGTTTTTT.

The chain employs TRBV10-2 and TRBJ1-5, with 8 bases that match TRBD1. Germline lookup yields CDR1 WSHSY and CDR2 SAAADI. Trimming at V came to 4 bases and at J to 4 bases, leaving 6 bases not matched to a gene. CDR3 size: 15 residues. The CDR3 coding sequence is TGCGCCAGCAGTGGCCAGGGGGCTTCAAATCAGCCCCAGCATTTT. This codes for CASSGQGASNQPQHF.

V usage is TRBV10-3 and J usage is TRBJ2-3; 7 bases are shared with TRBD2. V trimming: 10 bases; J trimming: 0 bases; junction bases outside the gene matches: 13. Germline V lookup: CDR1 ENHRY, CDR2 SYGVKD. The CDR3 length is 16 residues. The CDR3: CATQRAASGSTDTQYF. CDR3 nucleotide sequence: TGTGCCACCCAGAGGGCAGCTAGCGGAAGCACAGATACGCAGTATTTT.

The CDR3 nucleotides read TGTGCCAGCAGCCAAGGGGGGGGATGGGCACCCCTCCACTTT. Its protein product is CASSQGGGWAPLHF. V and J are TRBV27 and TRBJ1-6, with TRBD1 as a possible D gene (6 bases). This CDR3 region has 14 residues. V lost 6 bases and J 11 bases, leaving 17 bases between the germline ends. The germline gives CDR1 MNHEY, CDR2 SMNVEV (reference sequence).

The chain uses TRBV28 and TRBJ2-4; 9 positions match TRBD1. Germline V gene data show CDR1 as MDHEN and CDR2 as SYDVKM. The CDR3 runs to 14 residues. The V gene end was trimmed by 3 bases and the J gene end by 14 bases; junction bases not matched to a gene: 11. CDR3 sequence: CASSLLRDREGEYF. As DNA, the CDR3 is TGTGCCAGCAGTTTGCTCCGGGACAGGGAGGGGGAGTACTTC.

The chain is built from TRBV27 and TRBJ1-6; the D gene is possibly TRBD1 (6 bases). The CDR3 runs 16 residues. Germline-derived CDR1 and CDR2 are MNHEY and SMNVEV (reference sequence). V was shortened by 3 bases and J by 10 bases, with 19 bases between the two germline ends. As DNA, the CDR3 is TGTGCCAGCAGTTTCACCCCAGCAGGGGACGGATCACCCCTCCACTTT. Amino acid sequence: CASSFTPAGDGSPLHF.

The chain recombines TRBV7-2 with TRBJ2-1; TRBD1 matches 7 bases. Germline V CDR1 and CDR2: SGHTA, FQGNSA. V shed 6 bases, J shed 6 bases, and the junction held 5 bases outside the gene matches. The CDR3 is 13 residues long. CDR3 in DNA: TGTGCCAGCAGTAAACAGGGGTCCAATGAGCAGTTCTTC. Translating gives CASSKQGSNEQFF.

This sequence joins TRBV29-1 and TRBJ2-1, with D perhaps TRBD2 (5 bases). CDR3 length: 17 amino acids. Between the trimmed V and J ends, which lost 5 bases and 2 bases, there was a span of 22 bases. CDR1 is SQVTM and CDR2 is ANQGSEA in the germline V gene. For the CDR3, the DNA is TGCAGCGTTCCGGGGAATAGGATGGCTGGCACCTACAATGAGCAGTTCTTC. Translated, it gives CSVPGNRMAGTYNEQFF.

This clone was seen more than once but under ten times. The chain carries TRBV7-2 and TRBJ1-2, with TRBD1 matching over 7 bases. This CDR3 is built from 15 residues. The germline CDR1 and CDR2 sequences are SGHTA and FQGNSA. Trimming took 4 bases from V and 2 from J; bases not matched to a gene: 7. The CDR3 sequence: CASSSDTGVNYGYTF. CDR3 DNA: TGTGCCAGCAGCTCTGATACAGGGGTCAACTATGGCTACACCTTC. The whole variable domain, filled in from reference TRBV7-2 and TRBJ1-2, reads GAGVSQSPSNKVTEKGKDVELRCDPISGHTALYWYRQSLGQGLEFLIYFQGNSAPDKSGLPSDRFSAERTGGSVSTLTIQRTQQEDSAVYLCASSSDTGVNYGYTFGSGTRLTVV.

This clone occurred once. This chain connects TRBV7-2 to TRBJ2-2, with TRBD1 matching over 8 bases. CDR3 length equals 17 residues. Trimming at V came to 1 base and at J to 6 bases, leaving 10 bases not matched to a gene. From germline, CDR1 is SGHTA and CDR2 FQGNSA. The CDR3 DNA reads TGTGCCAGCAGCTTAGGAATGGCAGGGGGCAACTCCGGGGAGCTGTTTTTT. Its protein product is CASSLGMAGGNSGELFF. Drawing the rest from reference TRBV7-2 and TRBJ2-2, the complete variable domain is GAGVSQSPSNKVTEKGKDVELRCDPISGHTALYWYRQSLGQGLEFLIYFQGNSAPDKSGLPSDRFSAERTGGSVSTLTIQRTQQEDSAVYLCASSLGMAGGNSGELFFGEGSRLTVL.

The CDR3: CASSLAPANTGELFF. In nucleotides, the CDR3 is TGTGCCAGCAGCTTAGCTCCGGCGAACACCGGGGAGCTGTTTTTT. The genes are TRBV7-2 and TRBJ2-2; D gene unclear. This CDR3 is 15 amino acids long. CDR1 and CDR2 (germline): SGHTA, FQGNSA. V was cut by 0 bases and J by 0 bases, with 5 bases left in between.

CDR3 nucleotide sequence: TGTGCCAGCAGCCCGTCCTCTAGCCTAGCGGGCATTCAGTACTTC. Its protein product is CASSPSSSLAGIQYF. The rearrangement joins TRBV28 to TRBJ2-4; 8 nucleotides align to TRBD2. The V gene end was trimmed by 6 bases and the J gene end by 9 bases; junction bases not matched to a gene: 13. In germline, CDR1 is MDHEN, CDR2 SYDVKM. The CDR3 consists of 15 residues.

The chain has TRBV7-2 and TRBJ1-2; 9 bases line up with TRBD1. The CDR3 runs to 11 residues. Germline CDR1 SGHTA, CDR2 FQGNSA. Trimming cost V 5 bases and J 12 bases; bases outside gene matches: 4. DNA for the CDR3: TGTGCCAGCAGCGCGGACAGGGGCCACACCTTC. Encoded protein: CASSADRGHTF.

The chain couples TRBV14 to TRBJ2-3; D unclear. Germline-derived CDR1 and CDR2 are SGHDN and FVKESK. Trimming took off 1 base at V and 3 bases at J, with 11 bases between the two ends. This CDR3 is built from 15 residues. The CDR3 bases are TGTGCCAGCAGCCAAGGGGCAGTTGGGACAGATACGCAGTATTTT. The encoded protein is CASSQGAVGTDTQYF.